The following is a TCR beta chain sequence with its context. This specimen belongs to a study of Tregs in tolerant kidney transplant recipients. Generated by immunoSEQ multiplex PCR, the TCRdb table keeps only in-frame clones and is missing some. Of approximately 260,000 clones in the sample, approximately 83% were seen once. With 4 bases removed from V and 6 bases from J, the gap between germline ends came to 16 bases. This CDR3 is built from 14 residues. Germline CDR1 and CDR2: SGHRS and YFSETQ. The sequenced sample consisted of CD4+ T cells from blood. The chain uses TRBV5-1 and TRBJ1-1; possible D gene TRBD1, 5 bases. This receptor was identified in a human donor in good health. This chain's CDR3 is CASSQTTDTPEAFF. The CDR3 nucleotides are TGCGCCAGCAGCCAAACGACAGACACCCCTGAAGCTTTCTTT.